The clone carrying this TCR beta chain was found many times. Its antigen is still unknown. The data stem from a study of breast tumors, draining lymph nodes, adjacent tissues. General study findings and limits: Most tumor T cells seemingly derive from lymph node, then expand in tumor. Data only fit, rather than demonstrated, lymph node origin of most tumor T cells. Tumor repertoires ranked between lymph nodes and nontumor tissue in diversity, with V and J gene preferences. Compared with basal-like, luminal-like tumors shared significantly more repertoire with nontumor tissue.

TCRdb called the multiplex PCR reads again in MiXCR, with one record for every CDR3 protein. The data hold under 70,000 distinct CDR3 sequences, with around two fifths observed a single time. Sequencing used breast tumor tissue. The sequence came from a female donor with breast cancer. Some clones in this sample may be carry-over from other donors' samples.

This CDR3 is CSAPGARETQYF. DNA of the CDR3: TGCAGTGCGCCCGGGGCGAGAGAGACCCAGTACTTC. The chain joins TRBV20-1 to TRBJ2-5; D could derive from TRBD1 or TRBD2 (5 bases each). This CDR3 region has 12 residues. Germline V gives CDR1 DFQATT, CDR2 SNEGSKA (reference sequence). V dropped 6 bases and J dropped 4 bases, with 12 bases sitting between them.